These 11 T cell receptor beta chains share one sample of origin, sequenced in a study of post-analysis software for immune sequencing data. Their antigen targets remain unknown. The authors incorporated unique molecular identifiers into the TCR beta cDNA libraries. TCRdb re-called the PCR reads through MiXCR, storing one row per CDR3 protein. The sample includes 750,000 to 950,000 distinct CDR3 sequences, about 50% of them seen just once. The study, taken as a whole, reports: Relative to controls, patients had about five TRBV segments at higher frequency, with TRBV5-6, TRBV5-1 and TRBV20-1 among these.

Sequenced material: blood. The source is a girl aged 5 to 17 with multiple sclerosis.

This chain uses TRBV5-1 with TRBJ2-3, with D unclear. V was cut by 4 bases and J by 2 bases, with 11 bases left in between. The germline V gene encodes CDR1 SGHRS and CDR2 YFSETQ. The CDR3 contains 14 residues. The CDR3 region has the DNA TGCGCCAGCAGCCCTCAGGTCCTCACAGATACGCAGTATTTT. Translating gives CASSPQVLTDTQYF.

The chain couples TRBV7-6 to TRBJ1-5; D may be TRBD1 (5 bases). Germline CDR1 is SGHVS and CDR2 is FNYEAQ. This CDR3 spans 15 amino acids. The germline V and J ends were trimmed by 5 bases and 6 bases, with 17 bases remaining between them. CDR3 bases: TGTGCCAGCAGCCGGACGGCGGGGGAATTTCAGCCCCAGCATTTT. This gives the protein CASSRTAGEFQPQHF.

As regards this clonotype: Relative to the germline gene, one junction end is altered; a read error may explain this. V gene TRBV5-1 combines with J gene TRBJ2-1; either TRBD1 or TRBD2 may fit D (6 bases each). This CDR3 spans 15 amino acids. Germline CDR1 reads SGHRS; CDR2 reads YFSETQ. Written as DNA, the CDR3 is TGCGCCAGCAGATTGGGGGGCACGTCCTACAATGAGCAGTTCTTC. It specifies CASRLGGTSYNEQFF.

The chain links TRBV7-9 to TRBJ2-3, with 11 nucleotides matching TRBD2. The V and J ends lost 3 bases and 5 bases, in that order; junction bases with no gene match: 7. This CDR3 region has 16 residues. From germline, CDR1 is SEHNR and CDR2 FQNEAQ (reference sequence). CDR3 DNA sequence: TGTGCCAGCAGCTTGCCGGGACTAGCGGCGGGAGATACGCAGTATTTT. It yields the protein CASSLPGLAAGDTQYF.

This clonotype was detected only a few times. This rearrangement joins TRBV12-3 or TRBV12-4 to TRBJ2-7; no clear D. V lost 8 bases to trimming and J lost 0 bases, with 8 bases between them. The CDR3 is made up of 12 amino acids. The CDR3 sequence: CASGVGSYEQYF. The CDR3 DNA sequence: TGTGCCAGCGGTGTGGGCTCCTACGAGCAGTACTTC.

This sequence joins TRBV20-1 and TRBJ2-1; 11 nucleotides agree with TRBD2. This CDR3 comprises 14 residues. Germline V CDR1 and CDR2: DFQATT, SNEGSKA (reference sequence). V shed 8 bases, J shed 4 bases, and the junction held 7 bases outside the gene matches. In nucleotides, the CDR3 is TGCAGTACTACGACTAGCGGGATTTACAATGAGCAGTTCTTC. As protein: CSTTTSGIYNEQFF.

The gene calls are TRBV12-3 or TRBV12-4 and TRBJ2-7, with D possibly being TRBD1 (5 bases). V lost 3 bases and J 0 bases, leaving 9 bases between the germline ends. This CDR3 contains 14 residues. The CDR3 region has the DNA TGTGCCAGCAGTTTCGCAGGGATCTCCTACGAGCAGTACTTC. Amino acid sequence: CASSFAGISYEQYF.

This chain connects TRBV7-2 to TRBJ1-5; 7 bases agree with TRBD1. The germline V gene has CDR1 SGHTA and CDR2 FQGNSA. CDR3 size: 15 residues. V lost 2 bases to trimming and J lost 5 bases; unmatched junction nucleotides: 6. In DNA form, the CDR3 reads TGTGCCAGCAGCTTAAACCAGGGGGTCTATCAGCCCCAGCATTTT. Protein sequence: CASSLNQGVYQPQHF.

The rearrangement joins TRBV5-1 to TRBJ2-1; possibly TRBD2 for D (6 bases). Trimming took 4 bases from V and 2 from J, leaving 16 bases between them. Germline-derived CDR1 and CDR2 are SGHRS and YFSETQ. The CDR3 length is 16 residues. CDR3 nucleotide sequence: TGCGCCAGCAGCCCGCTACCCGGGACTCCCTACAATGAGCAGTTCTTC. The encoded protein is CASSPLPGTPYNEQFF.

This chain joins TRBV7-2 and TRBJ1-1; TRBD1 might be the D (5 bases). Per the germline V gene, CDR1 is SGHTA and CDR2 is FQGNSA. CDR3 length: 11 amino acids. The CDR3 region has the DNA TGTCGGGCGGGGCCGGGGACTGAAGCTTTCTTT. It yields the protein CRAGPGTEAFF. The full variable domain, with the rest looked up from reference TRBV7-2 and TRBJ1-1, is GAGVSQSPSNKVTEKGKDVELRCDPISGHTALYWYRQSLGQGLEFLIYFQGNSAPDKSGLPSDRFSAERTGGSVSTLTIQRTQQEDSAVYLCRAGPGTEAFFGQGTRLTVV.

The CDR3 loop reads CASSQAGLAGAYEQYF. The CDR3 DNA reads as TGTGCCAGCAGCCAAGCGGGACTAGCGGGAGCCTACGAGCAGTACTTC. The genes are TRBV3-1 and TRBJ2-7, with TRBD2 matching 14 bases. Losses at the gene ends were 1 base for V and 2 bases for J; bases not matched to a gene: 1. From germline, CDR1 is LGHDT and CDR2 YNNKEL (reference sequence). This CDR3 has 16 amino acids.